Listed below are T cell receptor beta chains from one sample, sequenced in a study of T cells after yellow fever vaccination. TCRdb itself ran the 5' RACE reads through MiXCR, one entry per CDR3 protein. The sample has about 340,000 distinct CDR3 sequences; roughly an eighth are singletons. The sample consisted of CD4+ T cells sorted from PBMCs, taken 15 days after the yellow fever booster vaccination. The source of these receptors is a man aged 18 to 30 who received the YFV17D yellow fever vaccine. Each CDR3 is given with its conserved first and last residue. Each record gives: J gene, D gene, V gene, clone size, CDR3 DNA, CDR3 protein. A D gene is named only where the DNA matches it firmly. Clone size is given for some rows only: seen once, a few or many times, or a class if the clone is expanded.

TRBJ2-1	NA	TRBV7-2	NA	TGTGCCAGCAGCCTAGACAGCGGTGAGCAGTTCTTC	CASSLDSGEQFF
TRBJ2-5	NA	TRBV20-1	few	TGCAGTGCTAGTACGGCCGGGCAAGAGACCCAGTACTTC	CSASTAGQETQYF
TRBJ2-5	NA	TRBV20-1	many	TGCAGTGCCGGTTCCCGGGTAGAGACCCAGTACTTC	CSAGSRVETQYF
TRBJ2-5	TRBD1	TRBV7-2	NA	TGTGCCAGCAGTTCCCTAGGGGGACAGGGAAGAAGGCGAGAGACCCAGTACTTC	CASSSLGGQGRRRETQYF
TRBJ1-4	NA	TRBV4-2	NA	TGTGCCAGCAGCCCCTCGGGGGGCGGTGAAAAACTGTTTTTT	CASSPSGGGEKLFF
TRBJ2-1	TRBD1	TRBV12-3/TRBV12-4	few	TGTGCCAGCAGTTTGGGGCAGGGGGCCTTCAATGAGCAGTTCTTC	CASSLGQGAFNEQFF
TRBJ1-1	TRBD1	TRBV30	NA	TGTGCCACCCGCGGACAGGGTTTAAGGAACACTGAAGCTTTCTTT	CATRGQGLRNTEAFF
TRBJ2-5	NA	TRBV4-1	NA	TGCGCCAGCAGCCAGGGGGGGCGCCGTGGAGAGACCCAGTACTTC	CASSQGGRRGETQYF
TRBJ1-2	NA	TRBV5-1	NA	TGCGCCAGCAGCTTGGCAGGACAGTTCGGCTACACCTTC	CASSLAGQFGYTF
TRBJ2-3	NA	TRBV12-3/TRBV12-4	NA	TGTGCCAGCAGTCCCCCCCTGTCTACGCAGTATTTT	CASSPPLSTQYF
TRBJ2-5	NA	TRBV7-3	many	TGTGCCAGCAGCGCCGGGGAGACCCAGTACTTC	CASSAGETQYF
TRBJ1-4	NA	TRBV13	few	TGTGCCAGCAGCTTAAACCGGGACGGGGAAAAACTGTTTTTT	CASSLNRDGEKLFF
TRBJ1-1	NA	TRBV6-2/TRBV6-3	few	TGTGCCAGCAGTTACTCCCCGCTTCGGGATACTGAAGCTTTCTTT	CASSYSPLRDTEAFF
TRBJ2-3	TRBD2	TRBV12-3/TRBV12-4	few	TGTGCCAGCAACCCACTAGCGGGGGGTCTCGCAGATACGCAGTATTTT	CASNPLAGGLADTQYF
TRBJ2-5	TRBD1	TRBV4-3	NA	TGCGCCAGCAGCCGACAGGGGGCCCACCAAGAGACCCAGTACTTC	CASSRQGAHQETQYF
TRBJ1-1	TRBD1	TRBV11-2	once	TGTGCCAGCAGCCCAGCGGACAGGTTTTACTCTGAAGCTTTCTTT	CASSPADRFYSEAFF
TRBJ2-7	TRBD1	TRBV18	few	TGTGCCAGCTCACCCTGGGACAGGGGTCGCGAGCAGTACTTC	CASSPWDRGREQYF
TRBJ2-3	NA	TRBV4-1	few	TGCGCCAGCAGCCAGGGTGAGGTTACGCAGTATTTT	CASSQGEVTQYF
TRBJ1-2	NA	TRBV5-4	NA	TGTGCCAGCAGCTTGGACAATGACTATGGCTACACCTTC	CASSLDNDYGYTF
TRBJ2-2	NA	TRBV4-3	NA	TGCGCCAGCAGCCAAGATCGCGGTCCGGGGGAGCTGTTTTTT	CASSQDRGPGELFF
TRBJ1-2	TRBD1	TRBV5-1	NA	TGCGCCAGCAGCTGGGACAGGGTAACTCTGAGTTACACCTTC	CASSWDRVTLSYTF
TRBJ2-1	NA	TRBV7-2	many	TGTGCCAGCAGCTTAAGTTTTAGCGGAAGCTCCTACAATGAGCAGTTCTTC	CASSLSFSGSSYNEQFF
TRBJ1-2	NA	TRBV5-4	NA	TGTGCCAGCAGCTTGGGACTCATCGGGGTCTATGGCTACACCTTC	CASSLGLIGVYGYTF
TRBJ2-3	NA	TRBV7-7	NA	TGTGCTAGCAGCTTAAACCCTGGAGATACGCAGTATTTT	CASSLNPGDTQYF
TRBJ2-1	NA	TRBV4-1	few	TGCGCCAGCAGCCAAGATCCGGGCAGCGCCGATGAGCAGTTCTTC	CASSQDPGSADEQFF
TRBJ1-5	NA	TRBV20-1	NA	TGCAGTGCTAGAGATGAACAGGGATGGTATCAGCCCCAGCATTTT	CSARDEQGWYQPQHF
TRBJ2-3	NA	TRBV7-3	few	TGTGCCAGCAGCTTTTCCGCAGCAACAGATACGCAGTATTTT	CASSFSAATDTQYF
TRBJ1-1	NA	TRBV7-2	few	TGTGCCAGCAGCTTTTATTATGAGAACACTGAAGCTTTCTTT	CASSFYYENTEAFF
TRBJ2-5	NA	TRBV29-1	many	TGCAGCTCCCGTCTGACACCCAGACAAGAGACCCAGTACTTC	CSSRLTPRQETQYF
TRBJ1-5	NA	TRBV18	few	TGTGCCAGCTCACCATCAGGGGCCAACAGGGCCCAGCATTTT	CASSPSGANRAQHF
TRBJ1-1	TRBD1	TRBV29-1	many	TGCAGCGTTGAATCAGGGGGCACTGAAGCTTTCTTT	CSVESGGTEAFF
TRBJ2-4	NA	TRBV20-1	NA	TGCAGTGCCCCGAGGGGATTAGCCAAAAACATTCAGTACTTC	CSAPRGLAKNIQYF
TRBJ2-5	TRBD2	TRBV20-1	few	TGCAGTGCTAGAGCGGGGACTAGCGGGGCCAACCAAGAGACCCAGTACTTC	CSARAGTSGANQETQYF
TRBJ1-1	NA	TRBV6-2/TRBV6-3	NA	TGTGCCAGCAGTTACGGAACCCCGGGCAGAGAAGCTTTCTTT	CASSYGTPGREAFF
TRBJ1-1	TRBD1	TRBV7-3	NA	TGTGCCAGCAGCCCGGACAGGCGCACTGAAGCTTTCTTT	CASSPDRRTEAFF
TRBJ2-1	NA	TRBV24-1	few	TGTGCCACCAGTGTTGGACTTGAGCAGTTCTTC	CATSVGLEQFF
TRBJ1-2	NA	TRBV27	many	TGTGCCAGCACGAATTACACCGTACCGCGCTATGGCTACACCTTC	CASTNYTVPRYGYTF
TRBJ2-3	NA	TRBV29-1	NA	TGCAGCGCCGGGGTGAAACGGGATACGCAGTATTTT	CSAGVKRDTQYF
TRBJ2-3	TRBD2	TRBV20-1	few	TGCAGTGTTATACCTCACAGCGGGGGGATCACAGATACGCAGTATTTT	CSVIPHSGGITDTQYF
TRBJ2-3	NA	TRBV6-6	NA	TGTGCCAGCAGTTACCCCCAATTTTTAGCGACCGATGTGCGGCTCACAGATACGCAGTATTTT	CASSYPQFLATDVRLTDTQYF
TRBJ1-6	NA	TRBV12-3/TRBV12-4	NA	TGTGCCAGCAAGTCCGGCTTGAGGACACCCCTCCACTTT	CASKSGLRTPLHF
TRBJ1-2	NA	TRBV29-1	few	TGCAGCGTGTCAACGGCCAGCTATGGCTACACCTTC	CSVSTASYGYTF
TRBJ1-3	NA	TRBV6-5	NA	TGTGCCAGCAGTTCGTCCACGGGGGGGCGAAACACCATATATTTT	CASSSSTGGRNTIYF
TRBJ1-5	NA	TRBV18	NA	TGTGCCAGCTCACCGCATAGCAATCAGCCCCAGCATTTT	CASSPHSNQPQHF
TRBJ1-2	NA	TRBV18	NA	TGTGCCAGTAAACGAGGGGGGGCGACAGCTAACTATGGCTACACCTTC	CASKRGGATANYGYTF
TRBJ1-2	NA	TRBV9	NA	TGTGCCAGCAGCTCACGATCCATTCATGGCTACACCTTC	CASSSRSIHGYTF
TRBJ1-6	NA	TRBV5-1	NA	TGCGCCAGCAGCCCTGACTATAGCGGGTCACCCCTCCACTTT	CASSPDYSGSPLHF
TRBJ2-5	NA	TRBV25-1	NA	TGTGCCAGCAGCAATCCCTATGGCAGGGCCGGGGGAATGGAGACCCAGTACTTC	CASSNPYGRAGGMETQYF
TRBJ2-7	TRBD2	TRBV20-1	many	TGCAGTGCTAGTTCTAGCGGGGGGGCCGCCGAGCAGTACTTC	CSASSSGGAAEQYF
TRBJ2-5	TRBD1	TRBV27	few	TGTGCCAGCAGTCTCCAGAACAGGGGTCCTCGAGAGACCCAGTACTTC	CASSLQNRGPRETQYF
TRBJ2-7	TRBD2	TRBV12-3/TRBV12-4	many	TGTGCCAGCAGTCGGACTAGCGGGGCCTACGAGCAGTACTTC	CASSRTSGAYEQYF
TRBJ2-3	NA	TRBV7-2	NA	TGTGCCAGCAGCTTAGTCTCGAGGGGGGGACCCACAGATACGCAGTATTTT	CASSLVSRGGPTDTQYF
TRBJ1-2	TRBD1	TRBV15	NA	TGTGCCACCAGAAACCCGGGACAGGGGTATGGCTACACCTTC	CATRNPGQGYGYTF
TRBJ2-7	NA	TRBV7-2	many	TGTGCCAGCAGCCGCGACTCGGTAGTCCTCTACGAGCAGTACTTC	CASSRDSVVLYEQYF
TRBJ2-2	NA	TRBV7-2	NA	TGTGCCAGCAGCCTCAGGGCCCCTGACACCGGGGAGCTGTTTTTT	CASSLRAPDTGELFF
TRBJ1-2	TRBD1	TRBV7-2	NA	TGTGCCAGCAGCTTAGTTTTTGGACAGGCAGGGGATGGCTACACCTTC	CASSLVFGQAGDGYTF
TRBJ1-5	NA	TRBV6-2/TRBV6-3	NA	TGTGCCAGCAGCCGGCAAGGGGGACAGCCCCAGCATTTT	CASSRQGGQPQHF
TRBJ2-3	NA	TRBV2	many	TGTGCCAGCAGTGTTATGGGGCCGGCAGATACGCAGTATTTT	CASSVMGPADTQYF